The 24 T cell receptor beta chains listed next were all sequenced from one sample in a study of cytomegalovirus exposure and HLA in healthy donors. Primers: 60 Vbeta forward and 13 Jbeta reverse. Measured with immunoSEQ multiplex PCR; TCRdb has only the in-frame clones, and not every one. The sample includes 180,000 or so clones, 75% of them seen just once. What was sequenced was PBMCs. The source of these receptors is a middle-aged woman in good health and CMV-seropositive.

This clone was observed a single time. The V call is TRBV25-1, the J call TRBJ2-1; TRBD2 aligns across 9 bases. CDR3 size: 17 residues. Germline CDR1 MGHDK, CDR2 SYGVNS. With V trimmed by 2 bases and J by 9 bases, 14 bases remained unmatched. CDR3 region: CASSEVRGGGRAGEQFF. The CDR3 DNA reads as TGTGCCAGCAGTGAAGTTCGTGGCGGCGGGAGGGCCGGTGAGCAGTTCTTC.

CDR3 residues: CASSTPARIHEQYF. The CDR3 bases are TGTGCCAGCAGTACCCCCGCCCGCATCCACGAGCAGTACTTC. The V call is TRBV27, the J call TRBJ2-5; no reliable D call. Judging by the DNA end, TRBJ2-7 fits better; the J call may be wrong. The CDR3 contains 14 residues. Germline-derived CDR1 and CDR2 are MNHEY and SMNVEV (reference sequence).

J is TRBJ2-7 and V is TRBV7-3; D might be TRBD1 (6 bases). Between the trimmed V and J ends, which lost 6 bases and 2 bases, there was a span of 17 bases. In germline, CDR1 is SGHTA, CDR2 FQGTGA. The CDR3 has 15 residues. The CDR3 coding sequence is TGTGCCAGCAGTTCGCAAACAGGGAAGCCCTACGAGCAGTACTTC. Its protein product is CASSSQTGKPYEQYF.

The rearrangement links TRBV7-8 to TRBJ1-4, with TRBD1 matching over 7 bases. After removal of 7 bases from V and 3 bases from J, the junction contained 2 bases not matched to a gene. Germline CDR1 reads SGHVS; CDR2 reads FQNEAQ. This CDR3 has 13 amino acids. CDR3 bases: TGTGCCAGCAAGGGACAGCCTAATGAAAAACTGTTTTTT. Translated: CASKGQPNEKLFF. The full variable domain, its missing parts supplied by reference TRBV7-8 and TRBJ1-4, is GAGVSQSPRYKVAKRGQDVALRCDPISGHVSLFWYQQALGQGPEFLTYFQNEAQLDKSGLPSDRFFAERPEGSVSTLKIQRTQQEDSAVYLCASKGQPNEKLFFGSGTQLSVL.

This chain connects TRBV27 to TRBJ2-6; D possibly corresponds to TRBD1 (5 bases). This CDR3 is 18 amino acids long. Per the germline V gene, CDR1 is MNHEY and CDR2 is SMNVEV (reference sequence). V was shortened by 8 bases and J by 3 bases, with 23 bases between the two germline ends. The DNA for the CDR3 is TGTGCCAGCGCCCGCCTTGGGCAGGGCTGGTTTGGGGCCAACGTCCTGACTTTC. Encoded protein: CASARLGQGWFGANVLTF.

In its sample, this clone was seen once. The genes are TRBV2 and TRBJ1-1, with a tentative D call TRBD1 (6 bases). Per the germline V gene, CDR1 is SNHLY and CDR2 is FYNNEI. The CDR3 length is 13 residues. Trimming removed 6 bases from V and 0 bases from J, with 8 bases in between. This CDR3 is CASRGQMNTEAFF. The CDR3 DNA is TGTGCCAGCAGGGGACAAATGAACACTGAAGCTTTCTTT.

This clone was picked up a small number of times. Distinct nucleotide sequences in the sample also encode this CDR3. The rearrangement uses TRBV14 and TRBJ2-7; D ambiguous. Trimming removed 3 bases from V and 3 bases from J, with 3 bases in between. CDR1 and CDR2 (germline): SGHDN, FVKESK. CDR3 length: 11 residues. The CDR3 nucleotides are TGTGCCAGCAGCCATAACTACGAGCAGTACTTC. Translating gives CASSHNYEQYF.

This chain connects TRBV19 to TRBJ1-5, with D tentatively TRBD1 (6 bases). The V end was cut by 7 bases, the J end by 0 bases, with 13 bases between. Germline V gene sequence: CDR1 LNHDA, CDR2 SQIVND (reference sequence). CDR3 length: 15 amino acids. In DNA, the CDR3 is TGTGCCAGTATCAAGGACAGTTATAGCAATCAGCCCCAGCATTTT. Residues: CASIKDSYSNQPQHF.

The chain links TRBV18 to TRBJ2-7, with 7 bases fitting TRBD2. CDR1 and CDR2 (germline): KGHSH, LQKENI. The ends lost 2 bases at V and 0 bases at J; junction bases unmatched: 7. The CDR3 has 16 amino acids. CDR3 residues: CASSPASGESSYEQYF. The CDR3 DNA reads TGTGCCAGCTCACCAGCTAGCGGAGAATCCTCCTACGAGCAGTACTTC. The full variable domain, in which reference TRBV18 and TRBJ2-7 provide the parts outside the CDR3, is NAGVMQNPRHLVRRRGQEARLRCSPMKGHSHVYWYRQLPEEGLKFMVYLQKENIIDESGMPKERFSAEFPKEGPSILRIQQVVRGDSAAYFCASSPASGESSYEQYFGPGTRLTVT.

The rearrangement joins TRBV11-2 to TRBJ1-2; D might be TRBD1 (5 bases). The CDR3 has 13 amino acids. CDR1 is SGHAT, CDR2 FQNNGV, per germline. The V gene lost 1 base and the J gene lost 2 bases, with 5 bases spanning the gap. The CDR3 DNA sequence: TGTGCCAGCAGCTTAGGGACAAACTATGGCTACACCTTC. This encodes CASSLGTNYGYTF.

J is TRBJ2-1 and V is TRBV7-9, with 7 bases identical to TRBD1. Germline CDR1 reads SEHNR; CDR2 reads FQNEAQ (reference sequence). V gave up 6 bases and J gave up 4 bases; unmatched junction bases: 15. The CDR3 is 17 amino acids. CDR3 amino acids: CASSLRGEGDRYNEQFF. CDR3 coding DNA: TGTGCCAGCAGTCTTAGGGGAGAGGGGGACAGATACAATGAGCAGTTCTTC.

This clone has a handful of counts. V is TRBV18 and J is TRBJ1-1, with D possibly TRBD1 on 6 matching bases. This CDR3 spans 12 amino acids. CDR1 is KGHSH and CDR2 is LQKENI in the germline V gene. Trimming took 6 bases from V and 10 from J, leaving 15 bases between them. DNA for the CDR3: TGTGCCAGCTCCCCAGGCTCAGGGGTAGCTTTCTTT. As protein: CASSPGSGVAFF.

The CDR3: CASSRGVGELFF. CDR3 sequence (DNA): TGTGCCAGCAGCCGCGGCGTAGGGGAGCTGTTTTTT. V and J are TRBV5-4 and TRBJ2-2; D gene uncertain. The V gene's germline CDR1 is SGHNT and CDR2 YYREEE (reference sequence). This CDR3 comprises 12 residues. Trimming pared 4 bases from V and 8 bases from J, leaving 9 bases between.

V is TRBV10-3 and J is TRBJ2-1, with 7 bases lining up with TRBD1. The CDR3 loop spans 17 amino acids. In germline, CDR1 is ENHRY, CDR2 SYGVKD. With V trimmed by 6 bases and J by 5 bases, 16 bases remained unmatched. CDR3 sequence: CAISSDLTGLLDNEQFF. The CDR3, as DNA: TGTGCCATCAGCTCGGACCTGACAGGGTTACTCGACAATGAGCAGTTCTTC.

This clone came up once. This chain connects TRBV7-6 to TRBJ2-2, with D tentatively TRBD2 (7 bases). This CDR3 region has 15 residues. Trimming removed 5 bases at V and 2 bases at J, with 12 bases between. The germline CDR1 and CDR2 sequences are SGHVS and FNYEAQ. DNA of the CDR3: TGTGCCAGCAGCCCGAGGGGGGGAAACACCGGGGAGCTGTTTTTT. Protein: CASSPRGGNTGELFF.

The chain uses TRBV28 and TRBJ2-3; 7 bases fit TRBD2. The CDR3 is 20 residues long. V shed 4 bases, J shed 2 bases, and the junction held 21 bases outside the gene matches. Germline V gives CDR1 MDHEN, CDR2 SYDVKM. The CDR3 region is CASSSGLYGRPTNITDTQYF. The DNA of the CDR3 is TGTGCCAGCAGTTCCGGCCTATACGGGAGGCCCACAAACATCACAGATACGCAGTATTTT.

This clone appeared a single time. V usage is TRBV19 and J usage is TRBJ1-1, with 8 positions matching TRBD1. V lost 6 bases to trimming and J lost 3 bases; unmatched junction nucleotides: 6. Germline V gene data show CDR1 as LNHDA and CDR2 as SQIVND (reference sequence). The CDR3 has 14 residues. CDR3 nucleotide sequence: TGTGCCAGTAGCCCGACAGGGGCGCACACTGAAGCTTTCTTT. Amino acids: CASSPTGAHTEAFF.

The V and J genes are TRBV28 and TRBJ2-1, with D tentatively TRBD1 (5 bases). Germline V gene lookup returns CDR1 MDHEN and CDR2 SYDVKM. The V gene lost 4 bases and the J gene lost 3 bases, with 22 bases spanning the gap. The CDR3 runs 18 residues. DNA of the CDR3: TGTGCCAGCAGTTCCCACCGATCAGACAGAGCTCACTACAATGAGCAGTTCTTC. Translating gives CASSSHRSDRAHYNEQFF.

The chain carries TRBV28 and TRBJ1-2; no reliable D call. Germline CDR1 MDHEN, CDR2 SYDVKM. The V end was cut by 2 bases, the J end by 4 bases, with 8 bases between. This CDR3 is 13 amino acids long. CDR3 DNA: TGTGCCAGCAGTTTAAATCAGATCTATGGCTACACCTTC. Translation: CASSLNQIYGYTF.

This chain connects TRBV25-1 to TRBJ1-1; tentative D call: TRBD1 (5 bases). From germline, CDR1 is MGHDK and CDR2 SYGVNS. This CDR3 has 13 amino acids. V shed 2 bases and J shed 2 bases, with 6 bases lying between them. The CDR3, as DNA: TGTGCCAGCAGTGAACAGGGAAACACTGAAGCTTTCTTT. Translation: CASSEQGNTEAFF.

This chain joins TRBV5-5 and TRBJ2-6; possibly TRBD2 for D (7 bases). The ends were cut back, 2 bases at V and 2 bases at J, with 8 bases in the middle. From germline, CDR1 is SGHKS and CDR2 YYEKEE (reference sequence). The CDR3 sequence is 15 residues long. The CDR3, as DNA: TGTGCCAGCAGCTTAGGGGGGGCTGGGGCCAACGTCCTGACTTTC. Encoded protein: CASSLGGAGANVLTF.

This clone is a singleton in its sample. The V and J genes are TRBV19 and TRBJ2-1, with 9 bases identical to TRBD1. J was trimmed by 10 bases and V by 6 bases; bases with no gene match: 10. The CDR3 totals 14 residues. Germline CDR1 and CDR2: LNHDA and SQIVND (reference sequence). The DNA of the CDR3 is TGTGCCAGTAGCCTGGGACAGGGCGTAAGGGAGCAGTTCTTC. Its protein is CASSLGQGVREQFF.

The V and J genes are TRBV30 and TRBJ2-1; 9 bases line up with TRBD1. With V trimmed by 8 bases and J by 3 bases, 8 bases remained unmatched. Germline CDR1 reads GTSNPN; CDR2 reads SVGIG (reference sequence). The CDR3 runs 14 residues. The CDR3 protein is CAGKQGAGYNEQFF. As DNA, the CDR3 is TGTGCCGGCAAACAGGGGGCAGGCTACAATGAGCAGTTCTTC.

The J gene is TRBJ1-2, the V gene TRBV6-5; D is unclear. The CDR3 is made up of 13 amino acids. Germline-derived CDR1 and CDR2 are MNHEY and SVGAGI. V lost 10 bases to trimming and J lost 1 base, with 13 bases between them. The CDR3 is CATRSGLNYGYTF. CDR3 in DNA: TGTGCCACCCGGTCAGGACTTAACTATGGCTACACCTTC.